This T cell receptor beta chain appears in the sequencing data of a study of esophageal squamous cell carcinoma under preoperative chemotherapy. The time point is: after preoperative PTX-NDP chemotherapy. TCRdb redid the calling of the PCR reads with MiXCR, one entry per CDR3 protein. Of some 18,000 distinct CDR3 sequences in the sample, around 46% were seen once. This clonotype was seen at least ten times. Germline V gives CDR1 SEHNR, CDR2 FQNEAQ (reference sequence). The CDR3 is 15 residues long. V was pared by 5 bases and J by 6 bases, with 10 bases of the junction left unmatched. The specimen was obtained from a patient given preoperative chemotherapy. V and J are TRBV7-9 and TRBJ2-1; 7 nucleotides align to TRBD1. The clonotype was recovered from a human donor with esophageal squamous cell carcinoma. The donor label of this sample is uncertain. The CDR3 spells CASSAPRQGPNEQFF. In DNA, the CDR3 is TGTGCCAGCAGCGCCCCGCGACAGGGTCCCAATGAGCAGTTCTTC.